This T cell receptor (beta chain) was recorded in a study of read filtering for tumor transcriptome and immune sequencing. Study information: TCR-mapped reads were about 4 to 11 million with IR-seq versus roughly 80 to 1,300 with RNA-seq.

Notes on the study in general: Around 85% of IR-seq clonotypes had one read, totaling around 4% of reads; RNA-seq: 74.6% and 44.6%. Compared with RNA-seq, IR-seq gave much higher clonotype depth and reliability.

From roughly 0.4 ug of RNA, a library with molecular barcoded alpha/delta and beta/gamma adaptors was made. TCRdb fed the reads into MiXCR, producing one record per CDR3 protein. The sample lists more than 55,000 distinct CDR3 sequences, around a fifth occurring once. The CDR3 runs to 14 residues. V lost 3 bases and J lost 3, with 8 bases in between. The germline CDR1 and CDR2 sequences are MGHDK and SYGVNS. In this sample, this clonotype turned up many times. Its antigen remains unidentified. This sequence was found in a donor aged 40 or older with multiple myeloma. The sample comprised a population of CD138-negative cells sorted from bone marrow. This chain uses TRBV25-1 with TRBJ2-2; D perhaps matches TRBD2 (5 bases). CDR3 protein: CASSDAGHTGELFF. CDR3 nucleotides: TGTGCCAGCAGTGACGCGGGCCACACCGGGGAGCTGTTTTTT.